A single count supports the clone carrying this TCR beta chain. The antigen is undetermined. The data were obtained in a study of blood T cells in healthy people across ages. General study results and limits: Long-lived donors exceeded aged donors in naive CD4+ cells and diversity.

There are 20 residues in the CDR3. The ends lost 1 base at V and 0 bases at J; junction bases unmatched: 9. Germline CDR1 is GTSNPN and CDR2 is SVGIG (reference sequence). The second PCR ran roughly 7 to 12 cycles with a sample-barcoded 5' primer and J-beta primers. Tags on each cDNA molecule came from a template-switch adaptor with 12 random nucleotides. TCRdb itself ran the 5' RACE reads through MiXCR, one entry per CDR3 protein. This table has some 1.6 million distinct CDR3 sequences, about 31% appearing once. The source material was blood. This TCR came from a woman aged 30 to 39 in good health. The chain joins TRBV30 to TRBJ2-1; TRBD2 aligns across 16 bases. The CDR3 loop reads CAWSAAPGLAGGSSYNEQFF. The CDR3 DNA reads TGTGCCTGGAGTGCGGCGCCGGGACTAGCGGGAGGGAGCTCCTACAATGAGCAGTTCTTC.